What follows are 4 T cell receptor beta chains derived from one specimen sequenced in a study of cytomegalovirus exposure and HLA in healthy donors. PCR primers comprised 60 Vbeta and 13 Jbeta primers. Generated by immunoSEQ multiplex PCR, the TCRdb table keeps only in-frame clones and is missing some. Of fewer than 250,000 clones in the sample, about 88% were seen once. The sequenced material came from PBMCs. Receptors were obtained from a woman aged 18-29 years in good health and CMV-seronegative.

The chain combines TRBV11-3 with TRBJ2-3; D perhaps matches TRBD2 (5 bases). Per the germline V gene, CDR1 is SGHNT and CDR2 is YENEEA. This CDR3 is 16 amino acids long. Trimming pared 8 bases from V and 9 bases from J, leaving 27 bases between. The CDR3: CASASVVDSPVRTQYF. CDR3 bases: TGTGCCAGCGCTTCCGTCGTGGACTCCCCGGTGAGAACGCAGTATTTT.

This chain uses TRBV5-1 with TRBJ2-2; weak D call: TRBD2 (5 bases). CDR3 size: 13 residues. Per the germline V gene, CDR1 is SGHRS and CDR2 is YFSETQ. The germline V and J ends were trimmed by 0 bases and 6 bases, with 6 bases remaining between them. The DNA for the CDR3 is TGCGCCAGCAGCTTGGGCGGGTCCGGGGAGCTGTTTTTT. Protein product: CASSLGGSGELFF.

This rearrangement joins TRBV25-1 to TRBJ2-5; 12 bases map to TRBD2. This CDR3 region has 18 residues. Germline trimming cut 3 bases from V and 0 bases from J; bases unmatched to any gene: 8. Germline loops: CDR1 MGHDK, CDR2 SYGVNS. The CDR3 here is CASSEVRLAGADQETQYF. The CDR3 DNA follows: TGTGCCAGCAGTGAGGTTCGACTAGCGGGGGCGGACCAAGAGACCCAGTACTTC.

V usage is TRBV5-6 and J usage is TRBJ2-7, with D possibly being TRBD1 (5 bases). V gave up 0 bases and J gave up 3 bases, with 13 bases separating them. The germline CDR1 and CDR2 sequences are SGHDT and YYEEEE. CDR3 length equals 15 residues. The CDR3 DNA sequence: TGTGCCAGCAGCTTGGCCGAGACAGCGATCTACGAGCAGTACTTC. Amino acids: CASSLAETAIYEQYF.